These T cell receptor beta chains were read from a single sample in a study of blood T cell repertoires in COVID-19. Assay: immunoSEQ multiplex PCR; the TCRdb copy retains only in-frame clones and omits some. The table records 70,000 or so clones, around 85% of them present only once. The sequenced material came from peripheral blood. These receptors were collected from a woman over 75 with active or convalescent COVID-19. Each CDR3 is given with its conserved first and last residue. The D gene is left open where the match is weak. Only part of the rows carry a size: once, few, many, or a class if the clone is expanded.

>TRBJ2-7|-|TRBV30|-
TGTGCCTCAAGCGGAGACTTATACGAGCAGTACTTC
CASSGDLYEQYF
>TRBJ1-1|few|TRBV19|-
TGTGCCAGTAGTGGGGGGATTCCGAACACTGAAGCTTTCTTT
CASSGGIPNTEAFF
>TRBJ2-1|-|TRBV7-2|-
TGTGCCAGCAGCTTGGAGGGGTCAGCAGGGAATGAGCAGTTCTTC
CASSLEGSAGNEQFF
>TRBJ1-1|-|TRBV4-1|-
TGCGCCAGCAGCCAAGACCCTCTGGAGCGGGCAAAAGCTTTCTTT
CASSQDPLERAKAFF
>TRBJ2-3|many|TRBV12-5|TRBD1
TGTGCTAGTGGTACGGGACAGGGGGGAACAGATACGCAGTATTTT
CASGTGQGGTDTQYF
>TRBJ1-1|few|TRBV27|TRBD1
TGTGCCAGCAGCTACAGGGGCTGGAACACTGAAGCTTTCTTT
CASSYRGWNTEAFF
>TRBJ2-1|-|TRBV19|TRBD1
TGTGCCAGTAGTACCAAAAGGACAGGGGGTCCGGAGCAGTTCTTC
CASSTKRTGGPEQFF
>TRBJ2-7|-|TRBV10-3|TRBD1
TGTGCCATCAGTACCGGGACAGGGAGCTCCTACGAGCAGTACTTC
CAISTGTGSSYEQYF
>TRBJ2-3|-|TRBV5-4|-
TGTGCCAGCAGCCGACCTCGGGAATGGGGCACAGATACGCAGTATTTT
CASSRPREWGTDTQYF
>TRBJ1-2|-|TRBV9|TRBD1
TGTGCCAGCAGCACTGGGACAGAGGGATATGGCTACACCTTC
CASSTGTEGYGYTF
>TRBJ1-2|-|TRBV29-1|-
TGCAGCGTGATACCGGGACTCCAGAGGGGCTACACCTTC
CSVIPGLQRGYTF
>TRBJ2-3|-|TRBV5-4|TRBD2
TGTGCCAGCAGCCGAAGCGGGGGGGCCCCAGATACGCAGTATTTT
CASSRSGGAPDTQYF
>TRBJ2-3|-|TRBV18|-
TGTGCCAGCTCACCGGGGGCACAGTCCACAGATACGCAGTATTTT
CASSPGAQSTDTQYF
>TRBJ1-1|-|TRBV5-6|-
TGTGCCAGCAGTCCAGGAAACACTGAAGCTTTCTTT
CASSPGNTEAFF
>TRBJ2-1|-|TRBV4-3|-
TGCGCCAGCAGCCTTCAGTCCAGGGCAGGAGATGAGCAGTTCTTC
CASSLQSRAGDEQFF
>TRBJ1-6|few|TRBV7-3|TRBD1
TGTGCCAGCAGCACGACAGGGGATTATAATTCACCCCTCCACTTT
CASSTTGDYNSPLHF
>TRBJ1-1|-|TRBV7-2|-
TGTGCCAGCAGCTTTACAGTGAACACTGAAGCTTTCTTT
CASSFTVNTEAFF
>TRBJ2-5|-|TRBV3-1/TRBV3-2|TRBD2
TGTGCCAGCAGCCAAGGGACTAGCGGCGGTGAGACCCAGTACTTC
CASSQGTSGGETQYF
>TRBJ1-2|-|TRBV9|-
TGTGCCAGCAGCGTAGGAGAAGAAAACTATGGCTACACCTTC
CASSVGEENYGYTF
>TRBJ2-3|-|TRBV9|-
TGTGCCAGCAGCGTAGGACTAGGGGTCACAGATACGCAGTATTTT
CASSVGLGVTDTQYF
>TRBJ2-7|-|TRBV7-2|-
TGTGCCAGCAGCCCCAGGGCCTCCTACGAGCAGTACTTC
CASSPRASYEQYF
>TRBJ2-1|many|TRBV19|-
TGTGCCAGTAGGGGGCCCTACAATGAGCAGTTCTTC
CASRGPYNEQFF
>TRBJ2-5|-|TRBV9|-
TGTGCCAGCAGCGTCGGAGAAGAGACCCAGTACTTC
CASSVGEETQYF
>TRBJ1-4|-|TRBV5-6|-
TGTGCCAGCAGCTTGCTGAGGAAAGTAGGTAATGAAAAACTGTTTTTT
CASSLLRKVGNEKLFF
>TRBJ1-1|-|TRBV11-3|-
TGTGCCAGCAGCTTAGGGACAGCCACTGAAGCTTTCTTT
CASSLGTATEAFF
>TRBJ1-4|-|TRBV28|-
TGTGCCAGCAGTTTCAACGGTGCAACTAATGAAAAACTGTTTTTT
CASSFNGATNEKLFF